This record looks at one T cell receptor beta chain sequence and its context. Its target is unknown. These data come from a study of cytomegalovirus exposure and HLA in healthy donors. PCR employed 60 Vbeta and 13 Jbeta primers. Measured with immunoSEQ multiplex PCR; TCRdb has only the in-frame clones, and not every one. This table lists 130,000 to 150,000 clones. V lost 5 bases and J lost 4, with 14 bases in between. Germline V CDR1 and CDR2: LGHNA, YSLEER. CDR3 length: 14 amino acids. Notes on the study in general: For TCR beta chains, V- and J-gene trimming was later linked to a missense DCLRE1C variant. The authors later found HLA-associated TCR beta chains more clonally expanded than equally common others.

V and J are TRBV4-3 and TRBJ1-2; D remains ambiguous. Sequencing was done on a sample of PBMCs. The source of this sequence is a male donor in good health and CMV-seronegative. The CDR3 sequence is CASSDPGESYGYTF. The DNA of the CDR3 is TGCGCCAGCAGCGACCCCGGGGAGAGCTATGGCTACACCTTC.